This TCR beta chain came from a study of beta chain features in type 1 diabetes. Study conclusions and caveats: Shortening that was moderate but significant affected the TCRB CDR3s of Type 1 diabetes patients in all four CD4+ subsets. TCRB rearrangement may or may not be influenced by HLA type; here this remained unresolved. Type 1 diabetes patients showed fewer insertions and more deletions at VDJ junctions.

The V and J ends lost 3 bases and 3 bases respectively, with 6 bases between them. Germline lookup yields CDR1 MDHEN and CDR2 SYDVKM. This CDR3 is 12 amino acids long. Expressed TCRB transcripts got sequenced, as all isolated RNA was reverse transcribed. Clones were sequenced by immunoSEQ multiplex PCR, and TCRdb holds only the in-frame ones, with some missing. The sample records 900,000 or so clones, 17% being singletons. On this clone: Its antigen is unidentified.

Sequenced material: naive CD4+ T cells from blood. The rearrangement links TRBV28 to TRBJ2-7; D call uncertain. This receptor was taken from a woman between 18 and 29 years old in good health. CDR3 nucleotides: TGTGCCAGCAGTTTGGCCAACTACGAGCAGTACTTC. Its translation is CASSLANYEQYF.